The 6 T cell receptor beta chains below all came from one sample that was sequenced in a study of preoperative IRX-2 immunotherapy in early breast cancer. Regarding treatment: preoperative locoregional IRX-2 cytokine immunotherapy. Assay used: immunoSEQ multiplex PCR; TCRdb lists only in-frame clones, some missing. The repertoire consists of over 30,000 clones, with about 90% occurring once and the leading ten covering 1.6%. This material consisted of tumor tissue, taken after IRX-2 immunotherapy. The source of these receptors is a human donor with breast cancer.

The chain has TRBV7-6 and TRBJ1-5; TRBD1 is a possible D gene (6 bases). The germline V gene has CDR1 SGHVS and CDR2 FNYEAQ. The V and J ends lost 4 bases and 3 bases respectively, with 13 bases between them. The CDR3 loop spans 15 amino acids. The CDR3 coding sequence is TGTGCCAGCAGCTCCGGGGGCTTAGACAATCAGCCCCAGCATTTT. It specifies CASSSGGLDNQPQHF.

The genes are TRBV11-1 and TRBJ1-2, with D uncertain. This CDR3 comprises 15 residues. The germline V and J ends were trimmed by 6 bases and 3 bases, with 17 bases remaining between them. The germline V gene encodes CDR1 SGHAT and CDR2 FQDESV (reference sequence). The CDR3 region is CASRLIRDMDYGYTF. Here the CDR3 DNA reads TGTGCCAGCAGACTTATAAGGGATATGGACTATGGCTACACCTTC.

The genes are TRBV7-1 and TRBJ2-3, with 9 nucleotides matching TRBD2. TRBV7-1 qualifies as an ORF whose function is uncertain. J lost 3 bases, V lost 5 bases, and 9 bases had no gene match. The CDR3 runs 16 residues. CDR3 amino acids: CASSRGLALRTDTQYF. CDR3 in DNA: TGTGCCAGCAGCCGTGGACTAGCGCTTCGGACAGATACGCAGTATTTT.

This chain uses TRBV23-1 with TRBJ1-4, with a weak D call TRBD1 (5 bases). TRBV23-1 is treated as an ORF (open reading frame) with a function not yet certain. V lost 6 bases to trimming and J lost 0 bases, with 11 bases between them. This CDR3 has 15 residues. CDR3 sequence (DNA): TGCGCCAGCAGCGTAGACAGTGCAACTAATGAAAAACTGTTTTTT. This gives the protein CASSVDSATNEKLFF.

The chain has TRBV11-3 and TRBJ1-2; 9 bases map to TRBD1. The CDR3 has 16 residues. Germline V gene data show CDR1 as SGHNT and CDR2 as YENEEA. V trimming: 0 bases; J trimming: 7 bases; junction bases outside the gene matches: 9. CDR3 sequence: CASSLEDRGGALGYTF. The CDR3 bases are TGTGCCAGCAGCTTAGAGGACAGGGGAGGGGCCCTTGGCTACACCTTC.

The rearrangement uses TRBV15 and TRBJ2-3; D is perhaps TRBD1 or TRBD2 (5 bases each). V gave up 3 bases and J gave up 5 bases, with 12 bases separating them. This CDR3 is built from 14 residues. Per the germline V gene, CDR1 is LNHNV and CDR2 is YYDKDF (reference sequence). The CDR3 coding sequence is TGTGCCACCAGCAGTGGGGACGTCGTAGATACGCAGTATTTT. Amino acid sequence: CATSSGDVVDTQYF.